This entry is about one T cell receptor beta chain. This sample is drawn from a study of CD8+CD57+ T cells in acquired aplastic anemia. The CDR3 runs to 15 residues. Germline trimming cut 0 bases from V and 0 bases from J; bases unmatched to any gene: 0. CDR1 is LNHNV and CDR2 is YYDKDF in the germline V gene (reference sequence). TCR beta VDJ and CDR3 profiling used genomic DNA as template. TCRdb independently ran MiXCR on the reads; one entry per CDR3 protein. The table has around 42,000 distinct CDR3 sequences, approximately 57% seen once. Previously, flow cytometry had revealed CD8+CD57+ cell expansion in the patients chosen for sequencing.

The chain uses TRBV15 and TRBJ2-3; 7 bases map to TRBD2. Sequenced: sorted CD4+, CD8+, or CD8+CD57+ T cells (not recorded which) from PBMCs. The source is a human donor with aplastic anemia. The CDR3 sequence: CATSRERGSTDTQYF. The CDR3 DNA reads as TGTGCCACCAGCAGAGAGCGGGGGAGCACAGATACGCAGTATTTT. Full variable domain (remainder filled in from reference TRBV15 and TRBJ2-3): DAMVIQNPRYQVTQFGKPVTLSCSQTLNHNVMYWYQQKSSQAPKLLFHYYDKDFNNEADTPDNFQSRRPNTSFCFLDIRSPGLGDTAMYLCATSRERGSTDTQYFGPGTRLTVL.